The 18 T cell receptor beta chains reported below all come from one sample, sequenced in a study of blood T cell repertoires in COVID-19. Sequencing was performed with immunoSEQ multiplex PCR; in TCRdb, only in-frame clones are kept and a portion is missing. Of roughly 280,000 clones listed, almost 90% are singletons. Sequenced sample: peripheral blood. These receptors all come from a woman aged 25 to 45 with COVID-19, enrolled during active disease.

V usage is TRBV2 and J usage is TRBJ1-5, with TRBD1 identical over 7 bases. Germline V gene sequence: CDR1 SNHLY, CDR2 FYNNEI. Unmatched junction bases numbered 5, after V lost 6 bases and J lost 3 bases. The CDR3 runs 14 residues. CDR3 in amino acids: CASRGTGDNQPQHF. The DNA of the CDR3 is TGTGCCAGCAGGGGTACAGGGGACAATCAGCCCCAGCATTTT.

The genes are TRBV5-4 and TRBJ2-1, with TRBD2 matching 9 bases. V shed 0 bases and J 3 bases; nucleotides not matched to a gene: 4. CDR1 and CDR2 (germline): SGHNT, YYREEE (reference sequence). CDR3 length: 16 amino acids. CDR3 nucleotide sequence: TGTGCCAGCAGCTTGGGGCGGGAGGGCCTCTACAATGAGCAGTTCTTC. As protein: CASSLGREGLYNEQFF.

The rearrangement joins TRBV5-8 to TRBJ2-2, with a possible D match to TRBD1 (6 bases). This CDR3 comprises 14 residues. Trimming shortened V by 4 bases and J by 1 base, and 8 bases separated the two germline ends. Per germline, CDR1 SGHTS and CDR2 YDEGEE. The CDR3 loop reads CASSEDRNTGELFF. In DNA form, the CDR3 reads TGTGCCAGCAGCGAGGACAGGAACACCGGGGAGCTGTTTTTT.

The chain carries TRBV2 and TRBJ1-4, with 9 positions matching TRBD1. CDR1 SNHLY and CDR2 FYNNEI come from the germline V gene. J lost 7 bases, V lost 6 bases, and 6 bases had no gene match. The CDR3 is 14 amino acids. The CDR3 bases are TGTGCCAGCAGCCTGGACAGGGGAGGTGAAAAACTGTTTTTT. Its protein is CASSLDRGGEKLFF.

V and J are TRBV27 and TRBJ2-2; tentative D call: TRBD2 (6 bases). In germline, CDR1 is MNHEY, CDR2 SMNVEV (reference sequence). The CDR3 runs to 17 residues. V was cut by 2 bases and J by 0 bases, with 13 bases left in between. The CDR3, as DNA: TGTGCCAGCAGTTTAGGATGGGGGGTGTCGAACACCGGGGAGCTGTTTTTT. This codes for CASSLGWGVSNTGELFF.

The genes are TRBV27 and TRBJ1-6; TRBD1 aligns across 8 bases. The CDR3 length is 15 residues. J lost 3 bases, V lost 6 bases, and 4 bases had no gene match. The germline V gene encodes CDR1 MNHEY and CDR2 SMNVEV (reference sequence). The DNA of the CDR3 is TGTGCCAGCAGCACCGGGACAGGCTATAATTCACCCCTCCACTTT. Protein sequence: CASSTGTGYNSPLHF.

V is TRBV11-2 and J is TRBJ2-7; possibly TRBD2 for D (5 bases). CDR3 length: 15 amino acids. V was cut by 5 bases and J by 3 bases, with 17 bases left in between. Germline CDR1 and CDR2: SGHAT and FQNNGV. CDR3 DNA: TGTGCCAGCAGCCCTCGGACTGGAGACCGCTACGAGCAGTACTTC. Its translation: CASSPRTGDRYEQYF.

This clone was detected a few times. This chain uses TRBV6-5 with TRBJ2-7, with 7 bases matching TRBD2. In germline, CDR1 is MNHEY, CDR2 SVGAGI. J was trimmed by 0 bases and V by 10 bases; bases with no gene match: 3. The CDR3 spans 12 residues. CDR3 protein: CATGLDSYEQYF. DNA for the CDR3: TGTGCCACCGGACTAGACTCCTACGAGCAGTACTTC.

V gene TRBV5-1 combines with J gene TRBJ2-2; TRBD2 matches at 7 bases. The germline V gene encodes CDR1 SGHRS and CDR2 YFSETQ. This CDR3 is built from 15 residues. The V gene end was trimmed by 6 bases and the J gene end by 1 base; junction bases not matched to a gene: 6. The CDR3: CASTFSGGNTGELFF. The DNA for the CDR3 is TGCGCCAGCACCTTTTCGGGGGGGAACACCGGGGAGCTGTTTTTT.

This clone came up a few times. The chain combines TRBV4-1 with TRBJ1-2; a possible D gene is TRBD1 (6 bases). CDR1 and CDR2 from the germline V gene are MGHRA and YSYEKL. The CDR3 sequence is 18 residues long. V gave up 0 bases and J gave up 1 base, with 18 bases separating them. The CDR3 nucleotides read TGCGCCAGCAGCCAAGACCCCCCGACAGGCTATTTTAACTATGGCTACACCTTC. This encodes CASSQDPPTGYFNYGYTF.

CDR3 in amino acids: CASSSTLTGLAAPYEQYF. CDR3 bases: TGTGCCAGCAGTTCAACTTTGACTGGGCTAGCGGCCCCCTACGAGCAGTACTTC. The V call is TRBV6-2 or TRBV6-3, the J call TRBJ2-7; 7 bases agree with TRBD2. The CDR3 has 18 residues. From germline, CDR1 is MNHEY and CDR2 SVGEGT. The V segment lost 4 bases and the J segment 2 bases; nucleotides outside the gene matches: 17.

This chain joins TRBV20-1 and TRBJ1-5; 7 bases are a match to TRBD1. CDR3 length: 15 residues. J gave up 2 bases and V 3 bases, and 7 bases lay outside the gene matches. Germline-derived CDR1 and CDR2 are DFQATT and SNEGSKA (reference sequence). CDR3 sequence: CSASRQGGGNQPQHF. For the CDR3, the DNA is TGCAGTGCTAGTCGACAGGGAGGAGGCAATCAGCCCCAGCATTTT.

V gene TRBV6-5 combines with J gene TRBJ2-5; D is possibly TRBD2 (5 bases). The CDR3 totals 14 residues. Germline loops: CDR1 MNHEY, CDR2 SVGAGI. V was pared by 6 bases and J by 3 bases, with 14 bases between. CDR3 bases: TGTGCCAGCAGCTTAGGAGTCGGGGAAGAGACCCAGTACTTC. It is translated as CASSLGVGEETQYF.

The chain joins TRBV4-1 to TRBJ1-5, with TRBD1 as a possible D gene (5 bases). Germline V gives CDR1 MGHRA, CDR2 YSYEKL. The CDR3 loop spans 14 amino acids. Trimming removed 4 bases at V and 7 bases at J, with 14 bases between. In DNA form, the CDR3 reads TGCGCCAGCAGCCGCGGGGCCGAAGGACAGCCCCAGCATTTT. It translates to CASSRGAEGQPQHF.

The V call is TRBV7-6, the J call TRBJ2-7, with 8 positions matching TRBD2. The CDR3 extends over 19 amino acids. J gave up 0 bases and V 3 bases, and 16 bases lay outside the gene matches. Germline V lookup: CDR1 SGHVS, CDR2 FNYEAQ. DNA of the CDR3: TGTGCCAGCAGCTTGCTTTTTCCGACATTTAGCGGGAACTCCTACGAGCAGTACTTC. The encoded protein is CASSLLFPTFSGNSYEQYF. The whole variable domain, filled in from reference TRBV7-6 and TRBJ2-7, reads GAGVSQSPRYKVTKRGQDVALRCDPISGHVSLYWYRQALGQGPEFLTYFNYEAQQDKSGLPNDRFSAERPEGSISTLTIQRTEQRDSAMYRCASSLLFPTFSGNSYEQYFGPGTRLTVT.

The CDR3 sequence: CASSSGLAGRGGDDNEQFF. Written as DNA, the CDR3 is TGCGCCAGCAGCTCCGGACTAGCGGGGAGAGGGGGTGACGACAATGAGCAGTTCTTC. The rearrangement joins TRBV5-1 to TRBJ2-1, with 12 bases aligning to TRBD2. The CDR3 is 19 amino acids. Germline trimming cut 3 bases from V and 5 bases from J; bases unmatched to any gene: 15. Germline values: CDR1 SGHRS, CDR2 YFSETQ.

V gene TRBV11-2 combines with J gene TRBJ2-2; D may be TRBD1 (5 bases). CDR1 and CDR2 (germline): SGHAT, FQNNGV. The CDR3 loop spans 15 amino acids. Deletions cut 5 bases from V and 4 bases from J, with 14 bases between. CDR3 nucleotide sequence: TGTGCCAGCAGCCCGGCGATAAGGGGCACCGGGGAGCTGTTTTTT. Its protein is CASSPAIRGTGELFF.

Here the CDR3 reads CASKPSPGTGFHEQYF. The CDR3 DNA reads TGTGCCAGCAAACCTTCTCCGGGGACAGGGTTCCACGAGCAGTACTTC. The V gene is TRBV28, the J gene TRBJ2-7; 9 nucleotides match TRBD1. CDR3 length equals 16 residues. Trimming removed 7 bases from V and 5 bases from J; junction bases left unmatched: 15. CDR1 is MDHEN, CDR2 SYDVKM, per germline.